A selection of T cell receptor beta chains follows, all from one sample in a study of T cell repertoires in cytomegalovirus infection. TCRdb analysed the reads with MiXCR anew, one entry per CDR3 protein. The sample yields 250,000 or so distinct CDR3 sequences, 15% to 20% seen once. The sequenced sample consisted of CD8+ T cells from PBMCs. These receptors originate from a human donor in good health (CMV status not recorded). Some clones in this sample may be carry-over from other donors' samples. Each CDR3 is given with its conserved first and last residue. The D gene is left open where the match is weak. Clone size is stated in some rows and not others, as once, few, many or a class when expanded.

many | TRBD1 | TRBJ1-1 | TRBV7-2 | TGTGCCAGCAGCTCACCGACAGGGTACATGAACACTGAAGCTTTCTTT | CASSSPTGYMNTEAFF
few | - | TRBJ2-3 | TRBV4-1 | TGCGCCAGCAGCCAAGATCTTGGGGATTGGAACGCAGATACGCAGTATTTT | CASSQDLGDWNADTQYF
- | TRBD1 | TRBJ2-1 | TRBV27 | TGTGCCAGCAGTATCCGGGACAGTTACAATGAGCAGTTCTTC | CASSIRDSYNEQFF
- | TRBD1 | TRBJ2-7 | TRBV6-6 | TGTGCCAGCAGTTACGACAGGGCAACCTACGAGCAGTACTTC | CASSYDRATYEQYF
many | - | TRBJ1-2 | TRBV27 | TGTGCCAGCAATCGGAGAAGGGCGGCTTTCCACTATGGCTACACCTTC | CASNRRRAAFHYGYTF
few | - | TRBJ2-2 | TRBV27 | TGTGCCAGCAGCCCGGGAGGGGGCGCGTACACCGGGGAGCTGTTTTTT | CASSPGGGAYTGELFF
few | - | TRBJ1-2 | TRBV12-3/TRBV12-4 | TGTGCCAGCAGTTTTGGGACCGTTAACTATGGCTACACCTTC | CASSFGTVNYGYTF
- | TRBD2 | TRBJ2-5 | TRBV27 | TGTGCCAGCAGTTTTAGCGGGGGGGCCCTAGAGACCCAGTACTTC | CASSFSGGALETQYF
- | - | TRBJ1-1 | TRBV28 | TGTGCCAGCAGCAGAGATAACACTGAAGCTTTCTTT | CASSRDNTEAFF
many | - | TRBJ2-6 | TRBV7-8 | TGTGCCAGCAGCCCCTATAGGGTCAGCGGGTCTGGGGCCAACGTCCTGACTTTC | CASSPYRVSGSGANVLTF
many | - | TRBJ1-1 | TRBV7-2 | TGTGCCAGCAGCTCCGGGCCCTCCACTGAAGCTTTCTTT | CASSSGPSTEAFF
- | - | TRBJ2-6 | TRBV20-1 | TGCAGTGCTAGAGTATCCGAGATCGGACCCCTCTCTGGGGCCAACGTCCTGACTTTC | CSARVSEIGPLSGANVLTF
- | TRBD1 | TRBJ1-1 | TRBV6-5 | TGTGCCACCCGAAGGGACAGACTTATGAACACTGAAGCTTTCTTT | CATRRDRLMNTEAFF
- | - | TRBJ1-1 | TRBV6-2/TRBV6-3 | TGTGCCAGCAGTCGCCTAAGATCCTGGAACACTGAAGCTTTCTTT | CASSRLRSWNTEAFF
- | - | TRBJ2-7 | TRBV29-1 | TGCAGCGTTGACGGGACACCCGTCCCGGGAGGCTACGAGCAGTACTTC | CSVDGTPVPGGYEQYF
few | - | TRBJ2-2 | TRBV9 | TGTGCCAGCAGCGCGGGGTACAGGGAAGTCGGGGAGCTGTTTTTT | CASSAGYREVGELFF
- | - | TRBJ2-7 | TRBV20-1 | TGCAGTGCTAGAGATAGGGGAGGATCCTCCTACGAGCAGTACTTC | CSARDRGGSSYEQYF
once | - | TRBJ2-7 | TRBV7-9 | TGTGCCAGCAGCTCCGGGGCCTTTTACGAGCAGTACTTC | CASSSGAFYEQYF
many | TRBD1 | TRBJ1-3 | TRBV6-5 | TGTGCCAGCAGTTACTCCAGGGACAGCAAACACTCTGGAAACACCATATATTTT | CASSYSRDSKHSGNTIYF
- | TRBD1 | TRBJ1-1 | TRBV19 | TGTGCCAGCGCATCACAGGGGGCGACTGAAGCTTTCTTT | CASASQGATEAFF
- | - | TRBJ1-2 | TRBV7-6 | TGTGCCAGCAGCCCGGAAGGGGTCCCTTACGCCCCTCCTGACGGCTACACCTTC | CASSPEGVPYAPPDGYTF
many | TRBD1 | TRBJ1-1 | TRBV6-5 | TGTGCCAGCAGGAACGGGGACAGGGTTTCAGCTGAAGCTTTCTTT | CASRNGDRVSAEAFF
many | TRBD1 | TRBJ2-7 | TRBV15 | TGTGCCACCAGCAGAGTTCGTGCACAGGGGGTCTACGAGCAGTACTTC | CATSRVRAQGVYEQYF
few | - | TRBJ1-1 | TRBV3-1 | TGTGCCAGCAGCCCTCAGGTTCCGAACACTGAAGCTTTCTTT | CASSPQVPNTEAFF
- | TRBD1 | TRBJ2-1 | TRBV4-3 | TGCGCCAGCAGCCAAGATGCGCGGGACAGGGCCTACAATGAGCAGTTCTTC | CASSQDARDRAYNEQFF
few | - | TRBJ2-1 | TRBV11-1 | TGTGCCAGCAGCCCGGACTCGGGATATGAGCAGTTCTTC | CASSPDSGYEQFF
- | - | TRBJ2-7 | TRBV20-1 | TGCAGTGCTAAACGGCAGCGACCGTCCTACGAGCAGTACTTC | CSAKRQRPSYEQYF
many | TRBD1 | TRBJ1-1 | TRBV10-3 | TGTGCCATCAGTGAGGGGACAGGGACCACTGAAGCTTTCTTT | CAISEGTGTTEAFF
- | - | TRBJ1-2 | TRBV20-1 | TGCAGTGCTAGAGATCCAAGATTCTATGGCTACACCTTC | CSARDPRFYGYTF
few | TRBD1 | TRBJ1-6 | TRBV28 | TGTGCCAGCAGTGCGACAGGGGAGTATTCACCCCTCCACTTT | CASSATGEYSPLHF
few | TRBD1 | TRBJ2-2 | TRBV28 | TGTGCCAGCAGTCCCCAACGGACAGGTTGGGTTAACACCGGGGAGCTGTTTTTT | CASSPQRTGWVNTGELFF
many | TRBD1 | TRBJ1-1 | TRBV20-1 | TGCAGTGCTAGTGATCAGGGGGTAGTCATGTCTTCTGAAGCTTTCTTT | CSASDQGVVMSSEAFF
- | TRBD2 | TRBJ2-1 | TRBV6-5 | TGTGCCAGCAGTGTCTATAGCGGGGGGCCATACAATGAGCAGTTCTTC | CASSVYSGGPYNEQFF